These T cell receptor beta chains were read from a single sample in a study of blood T cell repertoires in COVID-19. Only in-frame clones appear in the TCRdb table, and some are missing; sequencing was by immunoSEQ multiplex PCR. The repertoire includes more than 150,000 clones, roughly 76% of them detected once, and approximately 12% sits in the top ten. The sample taken for sequencing was peripheral blood. Source of these receptors: a woman aged 80 or over with COVID-19, enrolled during active disease. The conserved cysteine and the conserved F or W are not part of the CDR3 here.

cdr3_length,j_call,v_call,cdr3_aa
13,TRBJ2-7,TRBV10-3,AIKPGLARTYEQY
13,TRBJ1-1,TRBV3-1/TRBV3-2,ASSQGWARNTEAF
11,TRBJ2-1,TRBV15,ATSRLFYNEQF
13,TRBJ1-6,TRBV6-5,ASSQGHGLNSPLH
11,TRBJ2-3,TRBV29-1,SVPSLATDTQY
15,TRBJ2-1,TRBV7-6,ASSLDGGTGTYNEQF
12,TRBJ1-3,TRBV7-2,ASERGGSGNTIY
11,TRBJ1-1,TRBV2,ASSGLMNTEAF
13,TRBJ1-5,TRBV6-1,ASSEAGTYNQPQH
10,TRBJ2-7,TRBV20-1,SASGGAYEQY
12,TRBJ1-5,TRBV15,ATSTGNSNQPQH
11,TRBJ2-1,TRBV5-4,ASSFGRHNEQF
17,TRBJ2-3,TRBV5-4,ASSLASFLSPPSTDTQY
13,TRBJ2-5,TRBV27,ASSPKWATQETQY
16,TRBJ2-5,TRBV5-1,ASSLARYQEALAETQY
13,TRBJ2-5,TRBV5-5,ASSLGGTGSETQY
10,TRBJ2-1,TRBV29-1,SVASGENEQF
12,TRBJ2-2,TRBV2,ATRGSVDTGELF
12,TRBJ1-2,TRBV19,ASLNRGHGYGYT
14,TRBJ2-3,TRBV29-1,SVDGTSGGYTDTQY
12,TRBJ1-3,TRBV29-1,SVSGTGAGNTIY
15,TRBJ2-3,TRBV7-3,ASSFSTSGGHTDTQY
11,TRBJ2-3,TRBV7-2,ASSSDRGDTQY
14,TRBJ2-7,TRBV7-9,ASSSLTGDYSYEQY
14,TRBJ1-2,TRBV3-1/TRBV3-2,ASSQGGRGRNYGYT
11,TRBJ1-2,TRBV6-5,ASSTEGNYGYT
12,TRBJ1-1,TRBV7-9,ASSLNSGGTEAF
15,TRBJ1-5,TRBV28,ASSVTSGARGNQPQH
13,TRBJ2-7,TRBV13,ASSLAGLSSYEQY
11,TRBJ1-2,TRBV2,ASSEVVARGYT
11,TRBJ1-5,TRBV15,ATGEGSNQPQH
14,TRBJ2-3,TRBV5-5,ASSRGLAGGRDTQY
14,TRBJ2-7,TRBV28,ASSKDRAAAGYEQY
15,TRBJ2-2,TRBV11-2,ASSLRPRGANTGELF
14,TRBJ2-3,TRBV4-2,ASSRVSTFSTDTQY
14,TRBJ2-3,TRBV7-2,ASSLALLANTDTQY
14,TRBJ2-1,TRBV18,ASSPRLLAGYNEQF
12,TRBJ1-4,TRBV27,ASSQDRPNEKLF
14,TRBJ2-5,TRBV7-8,ASSQLAGQTQETQY
11,TRBJ2-2,TRBV5-1,ASNDPGTGELF
12,TRBJ1-2,TRBV2,ASSVQADPSGYT
11,TRBJ1-6,TRBV7-6,ASSQEANSPLH
11,TRBJ2-1,TRBV5-4,ASSPRGGSGTV
12,TRBJ1-1,TRBV7-2,ASSRATQAGGAF
13,TRBJ2-3,TRBV27,ASSPGSWGTDTQY
13,TRBJ2-5,TRBV7-6,ASSSTSGRAETQY
13,TRBJ2-1,TRBV18,ASSPDRVNANEQF
12,TRBJ1-3,TRBV27,ASSLGLSGNTIY
11,TRBJ1-1,TRBV5-4,ASSSSENTEAF
13,TRBJ1-4,TRBV25-1,ASSAGQATNEKLF
11,TRBJ1-2,TRBV29-1,TIDRGRGDGYT